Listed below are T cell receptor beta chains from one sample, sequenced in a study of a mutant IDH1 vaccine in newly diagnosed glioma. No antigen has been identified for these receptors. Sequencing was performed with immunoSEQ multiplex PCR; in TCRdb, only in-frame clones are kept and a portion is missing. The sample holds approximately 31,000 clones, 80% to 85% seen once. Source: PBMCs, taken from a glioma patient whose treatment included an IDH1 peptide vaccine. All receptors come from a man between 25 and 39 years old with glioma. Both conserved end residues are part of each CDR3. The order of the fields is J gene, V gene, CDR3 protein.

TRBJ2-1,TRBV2,CASSGNDEQFF
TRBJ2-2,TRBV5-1,CASSLVDATTGELFF
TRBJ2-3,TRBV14,CASSQDPRTQYF
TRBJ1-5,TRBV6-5,CASRSGGGGQPQHF
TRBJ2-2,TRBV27,CASSPRDRGRLTGELFF
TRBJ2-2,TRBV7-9,CASSLDQGSPNTGELFF
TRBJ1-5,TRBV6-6,CASSFPGGGGNQPQHF
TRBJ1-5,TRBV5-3,CARSLEDTDQPQHF
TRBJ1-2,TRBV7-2,CASSFSDEGYGYTF
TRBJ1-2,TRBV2,CASSESSDFNYGYTF
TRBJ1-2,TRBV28,CASSLLGNYGYTF
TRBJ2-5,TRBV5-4,CASSLASGQETQYF
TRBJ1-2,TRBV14,CASSQLPLTGRPNYGYTF
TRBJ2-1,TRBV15,CATSSYPENEQFF
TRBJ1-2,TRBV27,CASSFGGPSYGYTF
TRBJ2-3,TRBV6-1,CASSSGGDGRDTQYF
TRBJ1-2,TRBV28,CASSPGGGYTF
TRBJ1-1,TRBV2,CASSEARGSTEAFF
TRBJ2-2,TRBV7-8,CASSFPGTAANTGELFF
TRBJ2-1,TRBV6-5,CASTQPGTYNEQFF
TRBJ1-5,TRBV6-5,CASSQHGTGSKPQHF
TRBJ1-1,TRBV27,CASKGWDLLGTEAFF
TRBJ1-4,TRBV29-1,CSASGGLNEKLFF
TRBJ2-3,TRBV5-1,CASSPEGPDTQYF
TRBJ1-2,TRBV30,CAWSAGTAKFGYGYTF
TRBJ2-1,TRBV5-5,CASSSVQGQGSEQFF
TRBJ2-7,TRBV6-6,CASKGQGSRSSYEQYF
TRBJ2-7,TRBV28,CASSFGNYEQYF
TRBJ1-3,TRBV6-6,CASTTFSGNTIYF
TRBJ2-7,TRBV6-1,CASSEDIGFSYEQYF
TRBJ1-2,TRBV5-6,CASSRTDRDYGYTF
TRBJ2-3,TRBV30,CAWSASREAASTDTQYF
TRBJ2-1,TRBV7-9,CASDDSSYNEQFF
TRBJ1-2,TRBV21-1,CASSTRVEPYGYTF
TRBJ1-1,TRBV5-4,CASSFDRGSREAFF
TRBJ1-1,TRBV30,CAWSVGGGDTEAFF
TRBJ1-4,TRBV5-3,CARSLVQGNEKLFF